This T cell receptor (beta chain) was obtained from a study of cytomegalovirus exposure and HLA in healthy donors. General observations from the study: As was reported, the classifier diagnosed cytomegalovirus status with high specificity and sensitivity. In a later analysis, specific HLA alleles were associated with 15,000 or so TCR beta sequences at a 0.05 false discovery rate.

Primers for the PCR totalled 60 Vbeta and 13 Jbeta. Data came from immunoSEQ multiplex PCR; TCRdb stores just in-frame clones and leaves some out. Here the sample spans fewer than 200,000 clones, over 65% being singletons. In regard to this clone: No antigen is known for it.

V was trimmed by 3 bases and J by 7 bases, leaving 16 bases between them. Germline V gene lookup returns CDR1 MNHNS and CDR2 SASEGT. The CDR3 loop spans 16 amino acids. The chain joins TRBV6-1 to TRBJ1-6, with D tentatively TRBD1 (6 bases). Sequencing was done on a sample of PBMCs. The receptor was isolated from a man between 35 and 55 years old in good health and CMV-seropositive. This CDR3 reads CASSDIPGGANSPLHF. The DNA for the CDR3 is TGTGCCAGCAGTGATATTCCCGGGGGGGCGAATTCACCCCTCCACTTT.